A selection of T cell receptor beta chains follows, all from one sample in a study of regulatory T cells in long-lasting Graves disease. TCRdb reprocessed the multiplex PCR reads with MiXCR, giving one entry per CDR3 protein. The table includes a few hundred thousand distinct CDR3 sequences, roughly a quarter detected once. The source was peripheral blood mononuclear cells (PBMCs), collected when the disease was refractory, from a patient treated with antithyroid drugs. The origin of the receptors is a female donor with Graves disease. Each CDR3 is given with its conserved first and last residue. The D gene is left open where the match is weak. Rows may omit the clone size; those that give it use once, few, many or a size class.

cdr3_aa: CASSLWARRQETQYF
cdr3_nt: TGTGCCAGCAGCTTATGGGCTAGACGACAAGAGACCCAGTACTTC
v_call: TRBV7-9
clone_size: many
d_call: .
j_call: TRBJ2-5

cdr3_aa: CASSLLPNLWLNYEQYF
cdr3_nt: TGTGCCAGCAGCTTGTTGCCCAATCTATGGCTCAACTACGAGCAGTACTTC
v_call: TRBV5-5
clone_size: few
d_call: .
j_call: TRBJ2-7

cdr3_aa: CSARTGAQPQHF
cdr3_nt: TGCAGTGCTAGAACGGGGGCCCAGCCCCAGCATTTT
v_call: TRBV20-1
clone_size: few
d_call: .
j_call: TRBJ1-5

cdr3_aa: CASSLVEQLPDTQYF
cdr3_nt: TGTGCCAGCAGCTTAGTTGAGCAATTGCCAGATACGCAGTATTTT
v_call: TRBV7-8
clone_size: many
d_call: .
j_call: TRBJ2-3

cdr3_aa: CASSEYRVTGELFF
cdr3_nt: TGTGCCAGCAGTGAATATAGGGTTACCGGGGAGCTGTTTTTT
v_call: TRBV6-1
clone_size: .
d_call: .
j_call: TRBJ2-2

cdr3_aa: CASREDRATPFEQYF
cdr3_nt: TGTGCCAGCAGGGAAGACAGGGCCACTCCGTTTGAGCAGTACTTC
v_call: TRBV6-2/TRBV6-3
clone_size: .
d_call: TRBD1
j_call: TRBJ2-7

cdr3_aa: CASSVQGGPWPQHF
cdr3_nt: TGTGCCAGCAGTGTACAGGGTGGGCCATGGCCCCAGCATTTT
v_call: TRBV12-3/TRBV12-4
clone_size: many
d_call: .
j_call: TRBJ1-5

cdr3_aa: CASSQADEKLFF
cdr3_nt: TGTGCCAGCAGCCAGGCCGATGAAAAACTGTTTTTT
v_call: TRBV3-1
clone_size: .
d_call: .
j_call: TRBJ1-4

cdr3_aa: CASSIGTGNSPLHF
cdr3_nt: TGTGCCAGTAGCATTGGGACAGGGAATTCACCCCTCCACTTT
v_call: TRBV19
clone_size: .
d_call: TRBD1
j_call: TRBJ1-6

cdr3_aa: CASRPGQSNSPLHF
cdr3_nt: TGCGCCAGCCGACCGGGACAATCAAATTCACCCCTCCACTTT
v_call: TRBV5-1
clone_size: .
d_call: .
j_call: TRBJ1-6

cdr3_aa: CASSLGPYGQETQYF
cdr3_nt: TGTGCCAGCAGCTTGGGACCGTACGGTCAAGAGACCCAGTACTTC
v_call: TRBV7-8
clone_size: .
d_call: .
j_call: TRBJ2-5

cdr3_aa: CASSLRDRKSRVTGELFF
cdr3_nt: TGTGCCAGCAGTCTCCGGGACAGGAAATCCCGGGTCACCGGGGAGCTGTTTTTT
v_call: TRBV6-1
clone_size: .
d_call: TRBD1
j_call: TRBJ2-2

cdr3_aa: CASRQDNRGSAGELFF
cdr3_nt: TGTGCCAGCAGACAAGACAACAGGGGATCAGCCGGGGAGCTGTTTTTT
v_call: TRBV11-2
clone_size: many
d_call: TRBD1
j_call: TRBJ2-2

cdr3_aa: CASGFEPVGELFF
cdr3_nt: TGTGCTAGTGGTTTTGAGCCTGTCGGGGAGCTGTTTTTT
v_call: TRBV12-5
clone_size: .
d_call: .
j_call: TRBJ2-2

cdr3_aa: CSASPSHSGNTIYF
cdr3_nt: TGCAGTGCTAGTCCCAGCCACTCTGGAAACACCATATATTTT
v_call: TRBV20-1
clone_size: few
d_call: .
j_call: TRBJ1-3

cdr3_aa: CASSSMGLNTEAFF
cdr3_nt: TGTGCCAGCAGCTCGATGGGCCTGAACACTGAAGCTTTCTTT
v_call: TRBV5-4
clone_size: .
d_call: .
j_call: TRBJ1-1

cdr3_aa: CASSSRPGASTEAFF
cdr3_nt: TGTGCCAGCAGCTCCCGACCGGGGGCTAGCACTGAAGCTTTCTTT
v_call: TRBV11-1
clone_size: many
d_call: .
j_call: TRBJ1-1

cdr3_aa: CASSLELRLGYEQYF
cdr3_nt: TGTGCCAGCAGCTTAGAGTTAAGATTAGGCTACGAGCAGTACTTC
v_call: TRBV11-2
clone_size: many
d_call: .
j_call: TRBJ2-7

cdr3_aa: CASSLDAAASGANVLTF
cdr3_nt: TGTGCCAGCAGCTTAGATGCGGCGGCCTCTGGGGCCAACGTCCTGACTTTC
v_call: TRBV7-8
clone_size: .
d_call: .
j_call: TRBJ2-6

cdr3_aa: CASSNRQDGPNTEAFF
cdr3_nt: TGTGCCAGCAGCAACCGACAGGACGGCCCGAACACTGAAGCTTTCTTT
v_call: TRBV11-1
clone_size: many
d_call: .
j_call: TRBJ1-1

cdr3_aa: CSAKIGGHIQYF
cdr3_nt: TGCAGTGCCAAAATTGGGGGCCACATTCAGTACTTC
v_call: TRBV20-1
clone_size: .
d_call: .
j_call: TRBJ2-4

cdr3_aa: CAWGPGQGDTEAFF
cdr3_nt: TGTGCCTGGGGGCCGGGGCAGGGAGACACTGAAGCTTTCTTT
v_call: TRBV30
clone_size: .
d_call: .
j_call: TRBJ1-1

cdr3_aa: CASSLQGGTYNEQFF
cdr3_nt: TGTGCCAGCAGTTTACAGGGGGGTACCTACAATGAGCAGTTCTTC
v_call: TRBV12-3/TRBV12-4
clone_size: .
d_call: .
j_call: TRBJ2-1

cdr3_aa: CASSSEQEGGVIAFF
cdr3_nt: TGTGCCAGCAGCAGTGAACAGGAGGGCGGAGTGATTGCTTTCTTT
v_call: TRBV28
clone_size: few
d_call: .
j_call: TRBJ1-1

cdr3_aa: CASSETANYGYTF
cdr3_nt: TGTGCCAGCAGTGAGACGGCTAACTATGGCTACACCTTC
v_call: TRBV2
clone_size: many
d_call: .
j_call: TRBJ1-2

cdr3_aa: CASSIAGVGANEQFF
cdr3_nt: TGTGCCAGCAGCATAGCGGGAGTAGGGGCTAATGAGCAGTTCTTC
v_call: TRBV7-2
clone_size: few
d_call: TRBD2
j_call: TRBJ2-1

cdr3_aa: CASSRDGEVGYTF
cdr3_nt: TGTGCCAGCAGCCGGGATGGGGAGGTTGGCTACACCTTC
v_call: TRBV12-3/TRBV12-4
clone_size: few
d_call: .
j_call: TRBJ1-2

cdr3_aa: CASIGGRSSPLHF
cdr3_nt: TGTGCCAGCATCGGGGGGAGATCTTCACCCCTCCACTTT
v_call: TRBV6-1
clone_size: many
d_call: .
j_call: TRBJ1-6

cdr3_aa: CSASRGTYEQYF
cdr3_nt: TGCAGTGCCTCTCGGGGGACCTACGAGCAGTACTTC
v_call: TRBV20-1
clone_size: .
d_call: .
j_call: TRBJ2-7

cdr3_aa: CSASMIAKNIQYF
cdr3_nt: TGCAGTGCTAGTATGATAGCCAAAAACATTCAGTACTTC
v_call: TRBV20-1
clone_size: .
d_call: .
j_call: TRBJ2-4

cdr3_aa: CASSLRTGEQFF
cdr3_nt: TGTGCCAGCAGCTTAAGGACGGGTGAGCAGTTCTTC
v_call: TRBV7-9
clone_size: .
d_call: .
j_call: TRBJ2-1

cdr3_aa: CASSEGSRSTDTQYF
cdr3_nt: TGTGCCAGCAGTGAGGGCAGCCGTAGCACAGATACGCAGTATTTT
v_call: TRBV2
clone_size: many
d_call: .
j_call: TRBJ2-3

cdr3_aa: CASSYRMLDRNTEAFF
cdr3_nt: TGTGCCAGCAGTTACCGTATGCTGGACAGGAACACTGAAGCTTTCTTT
v_call: TRBV6-5
clone_size: few
d_call: .
j_call: TRBJ1-1

cdr3_aa: CASSPGGWAGRNEQYF
cdr3_nt: TGTGCCAGCAGTCCCGGGGGATGGGCGGGCCGGAATGAGCAGTACTTC
v_call: TRBV28
clone_size: many
d_call: .
j_call: TRBJ2-7

cdr3_aa: CASSYSSGGPSYEQYF
cdr3_nt: TGTGCCAGCAGTTACTCGTCAGGGGGACCCTCCTACGAGCAGTACTTC
v_call: TRBV6-6
clone_size: .
d_call: TRBD1
j_call: TRBJ2-7

cdr3_aa: CSVEDRRQGADGYTF
cdr3_nt: TGCAGCGTTGAAGATCGTAGACAGGGGGCGGATGGCTACACCTTC
v_call: TRBV29-1
clone_size: .
d_call: TRBD1
j_call: TRBJ1-2

cdr3_aa: CSPRGVRTDTQYF
cdr3_nt: TGCAGTCCAAGGGGAGTCCGCACAGATACGCAGTATTTT
v_call: TRBV20-1
clone_size: .
d_call: .
j_call: TRBJ2-3

cdr3_aa: CASSNSVGPQHF
cdr3_nt: TGTGCCAGCAGTAACTCCGTGGGGCCCCAGCATTTT
v_call: TRBV28
clone_size: many
d_call: .
j_call: TRBJ1-5

cdr3_aa: CASSLWDRGTGELFF
cdr3_nt: TGTGCCAGCAGCTTGTGGGACAGGGGCACCGGGGAGCTGTTTTTT
v_call: TRBV28
clone_size: .
d_call: TRBD1
j_call: TRBJ2-2

cdr3_aa: CASSLSGSQAYGYTF
cdr3_nt: TGTGCCAGCAGCTTATCTGGTTCACAGGCATATGGCTACACCTTC
v_call: TRBV7-9
clone_size: .
d_call: .
j_call: TRBJ1-2

cdr3_aa: CASSLEGTGSSEQYF
cdr3_nt: TGTGCCAGCAGCTTAGAAGGGACAGGCTCTTCCGAGCAGTACTTC
v_call: TRBV7-9
clone_size: many
d_call: TRBD1
j_call: TRBJ2-7

cdr3_aa: CASSLTGLADQETQYF
cdr3_nt: TGTGCCAGCAGCCTAACGGGACTAGCGGATCAAGAGACCCAGTACTTC
v_call: TRBV7-9
clone_size: .
d_call: TRBD2
j_call: TRBJ2-5

cdr3_aa: CATSEGDRNYGYTF
cdr3_nt: TGTGCCACCAGTGAGGGGGACAGAAACTATGGCTACACCTTC
v_call: TRBV24-1
clone_size: .
d_call: TRBD1
j_call: TRBJ1-2

cdr3_aa: CASRWGSAGELFF
cdr3_nt: TGTGCCAGCAGATGGGGTTCGGCCGGGGAGCTGTTTTTT
v_call: TRBV6-1
clone_size: .
d_call: .
j_call: TRBJ2-2

cdr3_aa: CASSYSRGAGQPQHF
cdr3_nt: TGTGCCAGCAGTTACTCGCGAGGGGCAGGACAGCCCCAGCATTTT
v_call: TRBV6-2/TRBV6-3
clone_size: few
d_call: .
j_call: TRBJ1-5

cdr3_aa: CSVVWGRETQYF
cdr3_nt: TGCAGCGTTGTGTGGGGTCGGGAGACCCAGTACTTC
v_call: TRBV29-1
clone_size: few
d_call: .
j_call: TRBJ2-5

cdr3_aa: CASSSTGSRLRTQYF
cdr3_nt: TGTGCCAGCAGCTCAACAGGGTCCAGGTTACGGACCCAGTACTTC
v_call: TRBV6-1
clone_size: many
d_call: .
j_call: TRBJ2-5

cdr3_aa: CASRRELAGPDREQYF
cdr3_nt: TGTGCCAGCAGACGGGAGTTAGCGGGACCGGACCGGGAGCAGTACTTC
v_call: TRBV12-3/TRBV12-4
clone_size: few
d_call: TRBD2
j_call: TRBJ2-7

cdr3_aa: CASSSVGETQYF
cdr3_nt: TGTGCCAGCAGCTCAGTTGGGGAGACCCAGTACTTC
v_call: TRBV7-2
clone_size: many
d_call: .
j_call: TRBJ2-5

cdr3_aa: CSARGTSGTAQYF
cdr3_nt: TGCAGTGCTAGGGGAACTAGCGGGACCGCCCAGTACTTC
v_call: TRBV20-1
clone_size: few
d_call: TRBD2
j_call: TRBJ2-7

cdr3_aa: CASNLDRLGNTEAFF
cdr3_nt: TGTGCCAGCAACCTTGACAGGCTCGGGAACACTGAAGCTTTCTTT
v_call: TRBV12-3/TRBV12-4
clone_size: few
d_call: .
j_call: TRBJ1-1

cdr3_aa: CATWTGLGEQYF
cdr3_nt: TGTGCCACCTGGACAGGATTGGGAGAGCAGTACTTC
v_call: TRBV27
clone_size: .
d_call: TRBD1
j_call: TRBJ2-7

cdr3_aa: CATSDTGPRAYEQYF
cdr3_nt: TGTGCCACCAGTGATACAGGACCAAGGGCCTACGAGCAGTACTTC
v_call: TRBV24-1
clone_size: many
d_call: .
j_call: TRBJ2-7

cdr3_aa: CASSRAGSTGYEQYF
cdr3_nt: TGTGCCAGCAGTCGCGCCGGGTCCACAGGCTACGAGCAGTACTTC
v_call: TRBV7-9
clone_size: many
d_call: .
j_call: TRBJ2-7